The sequence of this TCR beta chain was determined in a study of monozygotic twins with inflammatory bowel disease (dated 2019 in TCRdb). Context from the whole study: In total, 28 monozygotic twin pairs made up the full study: 19 Danish pairs, all IBD-discordant, plus nine German pairs, of which four were IBD-concordant and five were IBD-discordant. The search for disease-associated traits relied mainly on comparing, within discordant pairs, IBD patients with their genetically identical healthy co-twins. Each individual had, on average, about 151 000 unique TCRalpha sequences and 181 000 unique TCRbeta sequences available for analysis. Study-level results and caveats: The results gave no support for a single strong signal or clonotype linked to IBD. Differing immunosuppressive treatments among patients may have added background noise and inter-individual variability to the repertoires. The analysis was unable to tell different T cell subtypes apart. A decrease in TCRbeta repertoire diversity, as measured by inverse Simpson index, was observed in IBD patients compared with their healthy co-twins. No difference in repertoire similarity was observed between concordant and discordant twins, possibly owing to limited statistical power. Compared with healthy twins, IBD patients had fewer clonotypes in common with other individuals, a difference most pronounced in patients showing signs of disease activity.

From each donor, a roughly 2.5 ml peripheral blood sample was drawn into PAXgene tubes and stored at -80 degrees C. Without T cell sorting, total RNA was isolated from whole blood using the PAXgene blood miRNA kit on an automated QIAcube. Deep TCRalpha and TCRbeta repertoire profiling with unique molecular barcoding was performed on peripheral blood of monozygotic twin pairs concordant or discordant for inflammatory bowel disease. For every twin pair, smoking habits were documented, and each individual was categorised as a current, former or never smoker. The library was built by means of 5' RACE. The input for every TCR library was approximately 3,500 ng of total RNA. For each sample, cDNA was synthesized in eight separate reactions using SMARTScribe reverse transcriptase. During cDNA synthesis, template switching was used to introduce unique molecular identifiers that contained a 6-nucleotide sample barcode. Two nested PCRs of roughly 16 and 10 cycles amplified the TCRalpha and TCRbeta cDNA, and bead purification followed each PCR. Before amplification, the cDNA was both treated with uracil DNA-glycosylase and purified with the QIAquick PCR purification kit. The second PCR added Illumina TruSeq-compatible adapters along with sample-specific barcodes. TapeStation and Qubit were used to check library quality and concentration, and 4 to 6.5 ng of each library went into the pool. The pooled libraries were sequenced with 2 x 100 bp reads and custom sequencing primers on an Illumina HiSeq2500 single-index Rapid Run. In the source study's methods: MiGEC version 1.2.6 was used for UMI-based consensus assembly, which corrected PCR and sequencing errors. MiXCR version 2.1.1 handled V(D)J alignment, clonotype assembly and CDR3 extraction. Gene usage, clonotype sharing and MAIT/NKT TCR abundance were normalised by analysing the top 1000, 10 000 and 20 000 clonotypes per sample. Diversity was computed as the inverse Simpson index with the vegan R package after downsampling to 27 000 UMIs. Paired Mann-Whitney U tests on discordant twin pairs were used, with Benjamini-Hochberg multiple-testing correction. TCRdb reanalyzed the reads, keeping one entry per CDR3 protein sequence and omitting DNA. The V and J calls shown here were made by TCRdb, not taken from the authors' results. This sample's table carries around 97,000 distinct CDR3 sequences. 1.5% to 2% of the sample lies in the top ten.

From the germline V gene, CDR1 is MNHEY and CDR2 is SVGEGT. The CDR3 spans 16 residues, from the cysteine through the phenylalanine. The entry carries no DNA sequence. With respect to this clonotype: Its specific antigen is unknown.

The specimen was blood. Recombination linked TRBV6-2 or TRBV6-3 to TRBJ1-5. This receptor was obtained from a human donor with ulcerative colitis or Crohn's disease, or a healthy co-twin of an affected twin (not recorded which). CDR3 reads: CASSYAGNRGQQPQHF.